The T cell receptor beta chain under discussion was sequenced for a study of blood T cell repertoires in COVID-19. As for the study in general: Whether acute or convalescent, the COVID-19 samples came from the United States, Italy and Spain.

The data were produced by immunoSEQ multiplex PCR, yet TCRdb's version contains in-frame clones alone and is incomplete. This table holds 200,000 to 250,000 clones, 86% found once. The germline gives CDR1 SEHNR, CDR2 FQNEAQ (reference sequence). The CDR3 has 13 amino acids. The V gene end was trimmed by 6 bases and the J gene end by 11 bases; junction bases not matched to a gene: 8. Allocation to cohorts depended on clinical history reported by the participants. This clone came up once. The sequencing sample was made of PBMCs or T cells enriched from blood (not recorded which). The gene calls are TRBV7-9 and TRBJ1-4; 8 nucleotides line up with TRBD1. This receptor was obtained from a woman aged 45 to 65 who had recovered from COVID-19. This CDR3 reads CASRHPTGGKLFF. CDR3 in DNA: TGTGCCAGCAGGCATCCAACAGGGGGGAAACTGTTTTTT.